This TCR beta chain came from a study of beta chain features in type 1 diabetes. Reverse transcribing all isolated RNA meant expressed TCRB transcripts were sequenced. Profiling relied on immunoSEQ multiplex PCR, and the TCRdb table lists in-frame clones only, not all of them. The data contain around 160,000 clones, roughly 59% of them singletons. Study-wide results and caveats: VDJ junctions from patients with type 1 diabetes contained fewer insertions and more deletions. All four CD4+ subsets from Type 1 diabetes patients carried moderately but significantly shorter TCRB CDR3s.

On this clone itself: Its target is not known.

Purities in excess of 95% were seen in all sorted populations. The clonotype comes from a man under 40 with type 1 diabetes. Material for sequencing was naive CD4+ T cells from blood.

CDR3 in amino acids: CASSPRTVREKLFF. The CDR3 nucleotides are TGTGCCAGCTCACCCCGGACGGTGAGGGAAAAACTGTTTTTT. The chain links TRBV18 to TRBJ1-4; no reliable D call. Per germline, CDR1 KGHSH and CDR2 LQKENI. V was trimmed by 3 bases and J by 8 bases, leaving 13 bases between them. The length of the CDR3 is 14 residues.